Below, 8 T cell receptor beta chains from the same sample are listed, as sequenced in a study of breast tumors, draining lymph nodes, adjacent tissues. Axillary draining lymph nodes of breast cancer patients supplied the node samples. TCRdb itself ran the multiplex PCR reads through MiXCR, one entry per CDR3 protein. Of 150,000 or so distinct CDR3 sequences listed, 33% are singletons. Sample: axillary lymph node tissue. All receptors come from a female donor with breast cancer. Some clones in this sample may be carry-over from other donors' samples.

Many counts were recorded for this clonotype. The chain has TRBV28 and TRBJ1-6; D is uncertain. This CDR3 spans 12 amino acids. Trimming removed 3 bases at V and 9 bases at J, with 6 bases between. Germline V lookup: CDR1 MDHEN, CDR2 SYDVKM. In nucleotides, the CDR3 is TGTGCCAGCAGTTTTTTAGGTTCACCCCTCCACTTT. Its protein product is CASSFLGSPLHF.

In the case of this clonotype: No DNA is shown, since the ends of the CDR3 on it are uncertain; the CDR3 is the one TCRdb lists. The chain combines TRBV2 with TRBJ2-5. The CDR3 has 21 residues if both end residues are counted. Germline CDR1 reads SNHLY; CDR2 reads FYNNEI. The CDR3 protein is CASSQSLANTEAFFGQETQYF.

This clonotype was counted ten times or more. The chain is built from TRBV4-3 and TRBJ1-4, with D perhaps TRBD1 (5 bases). V dropped 2 bases and J dropped 7 bases, with 14 bases sitting between them. The CDR3 runs 15 residues. Germline values: CDR1 LGHNA, CDR2 YSLEER. The CDR3 nucleotides are TGCGCCAGCAGCCAACCTCGGGGGGGAAGTGAAAAACTGTTTTTT. Translation: CASSQPRGGSEKLFF.

This clonotype has a count of ten or more. The rearrangement joins TRBV10-2 to TRBJ2-3, with 10 bases matching TRBD2. Germline CDR1 reads WSHSY; CDR2 reads SAAADI. The length of the CDR3 is 16 residues. V lost 3 bases to trimming and J lost 4 bases; unmatched junction nucleotides: 7. In nucleotides, the CDR3 is TGCGCCAGCAGTGACCCCCTAGCGGGGGCTGCAGATACGCAGTATTTT. This encodes CASSDPLAGAADTQYF.

Concerning this clonotype: Sequence at one end of the junction differs from germline and may be a read error. V gene TRBV15 combines with J gene TRBJ1-5; D call uncertain. Germline CDR1 reads LNHNV; CDR2 reads YYDKDF (reference sequence). The CDR3 is 15 amino acids. This CDR3 is CATSRVDSRNRPQHF. DNA for the CDR3: TGTGCCACCAGCAGAGTTGATAGTCGCAATCGGCCCCAGCATTTT.

Ten or more counts support this clonotype. V and J are TRBV10-2 and TRBJ2-3; 11 positions agree with TRBD2. Germline-derived CDR1 and CDR2 are WSHSY and SAAADI. This CDR3 has 17 amino acids. Trimming took 2 bases from V and 3 from J; bases not matched to a gene: 7. The CDR3 nucleotides read TGCGCCAGCAGTGAGACCCTACTAGCGGGAGTTACAGATACGCAGTATTTT. Translation: CASSETLLAGVTDTQYF.

At least ten counts were recorded for this clonotype. The chain links TRBV7-2 to TRBJ1-4; TRBD1 is a possible D gene (6 bases). Looked up from germline, CDR1 is SGHTA and CDR2 is FQGNSA. The CDR3 spans 14 residues. Between the trimmed V and J ends, which lost 3 bases and 8 bases, there was a span of 13 bases. The CDR3 DNA sequence: TGTGCCAGCAGCTTTCAGACAGGAGCGGAAAAACTGTTTTTT. Amino acid sequence: CASSFQTGAEKLFF.

This clonotype was observed a single time. This chain links TRBV6-5 with TRBJ1-1, with D possibly TRBD1 on 5 matching bases. This CDR3 region has 16 residues. Germline CDR1 MNHEY, CDR2 SVGAGI. The V and J ends lost 5 bases and 4 bases respectively, with 20 bases between them. CDR3: CASSVTSGARGTEAFF. The CDR3, as DNA: TGTGCCAGCAGTGTAACTAGCGGGGCGCGGGGCACTGAAGCTTTCTTT.